This TCR beta chain appears in the sequencing data of a study of cytomegalovirus exposure and HLA in healthy donors. Study-wide points: Subsequent analysis of the roughly 120 validation repertoires found a tendency for first-cohort TCR clusters to co-occur.

Sequencing used immunoSEQ multiplex PCR; TCRdb keeps in-frame clones, though not all of them. Found here are about 250,000 clones, 80% to 90% of them singletons; the top ten hold around 2.6%. Regarding this clone: The antigen is not known.

Per the germline V gene, CDR1 is MDHEN and CDR2 is SYDVKM. The CDR3 is made up of 13 amino acids. J was trimmed by 4 bases and V by 3 bases; bases with no gene match: 2. The chain joins TRBV28 to TRBJ1-2; TRBD1 aligns across 7 bases. This receptor was identified in a man aged 18-30 years in good health and CMV-seronegative. The sequencing sample was made of PBMCs. CDR3 residues: CASSFGQAYGYTF. For the CDR3, the DNA is TGTGCCAGCAGTTTTGGACAGGCCTATGGCTACACCTTC.